This T cell receptor beta chain is from a study of T cell responses to AZD1222 COVID-19 vaccine. There are 14 residues in the CDR3. Germline V gives CDR1 MNHEY, CDR2 SMNVEV (reference sequence). Trimming pared 3 bases from V and 4 bases from J, leaving 12 bases between. Profiling relied on immunoSEQ multiplex PCR, and the TCRdb table lists in-frame clones only, not all of them. The data hold 65,000 to 70,000 clones, with 80% to 85% observed a single time. Concerning this clone: Its antigen is as yet unknown.

The study, taken as a whole, reports: Spike-specific TCRs gained breadth and depth after people received two AZD1222 doses. At 160-218 and 743-854, vaccine-associated CD4 TCRs were dominant, and they spanned spike. Repertoire sampling was restricted to post-peak T cell response timepoints.

This sequence was found in an adult in good health. The input for sequencing was peripheral blood, taken on day 0 of AZD1222 vaccination. The chain has TRBV27 and TRBJ1-1; tentative D call: TRBD1 (5 bases). The CDR3 nucleotides read TGTGCCAGCAGTTTTGAGGGGAGAAGCACTGAAGCTTTCTTT. Translation: CASSFEGRSTEAFF.